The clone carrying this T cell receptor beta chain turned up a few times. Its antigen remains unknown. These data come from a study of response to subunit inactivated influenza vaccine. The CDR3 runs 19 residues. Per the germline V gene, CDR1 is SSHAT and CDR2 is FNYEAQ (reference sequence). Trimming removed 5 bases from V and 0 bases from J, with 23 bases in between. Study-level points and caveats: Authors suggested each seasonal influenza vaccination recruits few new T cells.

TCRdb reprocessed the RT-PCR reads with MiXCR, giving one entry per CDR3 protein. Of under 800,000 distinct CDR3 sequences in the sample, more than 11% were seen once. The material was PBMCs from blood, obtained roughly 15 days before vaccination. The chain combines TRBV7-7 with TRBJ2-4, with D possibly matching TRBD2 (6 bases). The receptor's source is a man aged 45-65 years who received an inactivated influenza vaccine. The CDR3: CASSPPGGTSKLAKNIQYF. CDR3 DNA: TGTGCCAGCAGCCCCCCTGGCGGGACTTCCAAATTAGCCAAAAACATTCAGTACTTC.